One TCR beta chain is described in this entry. The data were produced by immunoSEQ multiplex PCR, yet TCRdb's version contains in-frame clones alone and is incomplete. The sample holds over 200,000 clones, over 75% seen once. This sample was taken from a study of control samples from healthy donors and cancer patients. Trimming left V 4 bases short and J 6 bases short, with 6 bases between. Per germline, CDR1 MDHEN and CDR2 SYDVKM. The CDR3 totals 11 residues. The V and J genes are TRBV28 and TRBJ2-5; no clear D gene. The specimen was PBMCs. The clonotype comes from a woman aged 55-69 years with lung cancer. CDR3 protein: CASSSPKTQYF. The CDR3 DNA sequence: TGTGCCAGCAGTTCTCCCAAGACCCAGTACTTC.